Listed here is a single T cell receptor beta chain. This clonotype is termed large (0.1 to 1%). There is no known antigen for this receptor. No base quality information exists; no much larger clone differs at one position. The entry originates in a study of circulating CD8 cells and anti-PD-1 response in melanoma (dated by TCRdb to about 2020). Regarding the study in general: Nivolumab was given to patients intravenously at 3 mg/kg every 2 weeks. Of the roughly 13 patients in the melanoma cohort, anti-PD-1 was received as first-line therapy by seven patients, and prior targeted therapy or immunotherapy had been received by six patients. Patients with complete or partial responses were counted as responders, while patients with stable or progressive disease (RECIST v1.1) were counted as non-responders. The TCR repertoire analysis covered roughly 11 melanoma patients: 7 non-responders and 4 responders. PD-1 on on-treatment samples was detected using a biotinylated anti-human IgG4 antibody. Study-wide conclusions, independent of this receptor: Because material was limited, most experiments were generally run without replicates. Repertoires were found to be largely private between subsets, with under 7.5% of TRB clonotypes shared at M1, and the highest sharing was observed between DPOS and TIGIT. The DNEG repertoire was the most diverse; PD-1 and DPOS showed similar, higher clonality, and TIGIT repertoires were the least diverse. Because tumor material could not be accessed, tumor reactivity was instead assessed with peptide assays on expanded sorted subsets. The authors pointed out that the cohort included both treatment-naive and previously treated patients, and that this mix could influence the results. The published TCR repertoire comparisons used only baseline and M1 samples from a small cohort with few responders.

A BD FACSAria II cell sorter was used to sort four subsets, defined by PD-1 and/or TIGIT, from live CD3+CD8+TCRalphabeta+ cells. Circulating CD8 T cells were sorted into four subsets by PD-1 and TIGIT expression to characterize their relevance to anti-PD-1 therapy response. From each sorted CD8 T-cell subset, both TCR alpha and TCR beta chains were sequenced. Peripheral blood was drawn before the first anti-PD-1 injection and after two and four injections. Ficoll gradient centrifugation was used to isolate PBMCs right away. Until use, PBMCs were stored frozen in liquid nitrogen in RPMI containing approximately 18% FCS and roughly 9.2% DMSO. Thawed PBMCs were stained with a viability dye and antibodies against CD3, CD8alpha, TCRalphabeta, PD-1 and TIGIT. The RNeasy Kit was used to extract total RNA, and all samples came in with a RIN above 7. TCRdb names NextSeq 500 as the instrument used. The QIAseq Immune Repertoire RNA Library Kit, Human TCR Panel, was used to prepare TCR libraries from 15 ng of total RNA. Sequencing of the TCR libraries was done on an Illumina NextSeq with a Mid Output V2 kit and asymmetric 261x41 paired-end reads. Each TCR library was diluted to around 4 nM, after which the TCR libraries were pooled, denatured and loaded at 1.0 pM. In the authors' own workflow: Processing of the TCR FASTQ files took place in the QIAGEN GeneGlobe Data Analysis Center, and downstream analysis was done in R 3.5.2. Clonality was computed as one minus Shannon entropy normalized by the log of the number of unique productive sequences. For each subset, Fisher exact tests at 5% FDR were used to find TRA or TRB clonotypes whose abundance differed between baseline and M1. Clonotypes with differential abundance were put into four groups: emerging, expanding, contracting or non-expanding/contracting. Morisita's overlap index was used to measure how much repertoires overlapped between patients. TCRdb reprocessed the public reads (quality trimming at Q25 with fastp, clone calling with MiXCR) and kept in-frame beta chains. One record per CDR3 amino acid sequence lists the most common genes and DNA. V and J calls and clone size were set by TCRdb, not the authors. The sample table contains roughly 630 distinct CDR3 sequences; only one count was recorded for approximately 9.9% of them. 40% to 55% of the sample comes from the top ten.

A distance of 7 bases separates the germline ends of V and J, which lose 3 bases and 6 bases respectively. Reading the germline V gene gives CDR1 SGDLS and CDR2 YYNGEE. The CDR3 sequence holds 12 residues, the cysteine and phenylalanine included. Kept here is only the CDR3 DNA, which spans 36 bases and is read in frame from base 1. This TCR came from a human donor with melanoma. The sequencing here drew on CD8+ T cells from PBMCs, taken at baseline or after one month of anti-PD-1 therapy (not recorded which). Here the chain combines TRBV9 and TRBJ2-1; matching of 5 bases hints at TRBD1 as the D gene. The CDR3 amino acid sequence is: CASSDRGNEQFF. The DNA sequence is given as TGTGCCAGCAGCGATAGGGGCAATGAGCAGTTCTTC.